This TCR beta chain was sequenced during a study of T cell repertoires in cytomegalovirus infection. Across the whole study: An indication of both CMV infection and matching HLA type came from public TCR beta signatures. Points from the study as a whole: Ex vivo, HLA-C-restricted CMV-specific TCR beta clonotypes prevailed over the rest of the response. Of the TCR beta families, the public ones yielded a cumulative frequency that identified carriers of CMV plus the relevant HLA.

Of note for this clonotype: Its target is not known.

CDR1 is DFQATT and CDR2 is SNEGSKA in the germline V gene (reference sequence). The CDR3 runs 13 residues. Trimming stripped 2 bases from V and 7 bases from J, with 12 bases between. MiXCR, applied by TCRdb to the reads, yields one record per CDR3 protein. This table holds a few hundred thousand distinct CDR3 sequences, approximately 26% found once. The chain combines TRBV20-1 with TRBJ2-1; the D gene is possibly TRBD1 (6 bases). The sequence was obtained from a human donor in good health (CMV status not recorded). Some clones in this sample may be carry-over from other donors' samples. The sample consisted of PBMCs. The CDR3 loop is CSARPSRGNEQFF. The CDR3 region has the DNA TGCAGTGCTAGACCGTCAAGGGGGAATGAGCAGTTCTTC.